Included here is one T cell receptor beta chain sequence, with context. Its antigen has not been determined. Within one base of it there is no much larger clone, and no base qualities were kept. These data are taken from a study of cytomegalovirus exposure and HLA in healthy donors (TCRdb year 2017). The study in broad terms: In an earlier analysis of several hundred of the donors, about 260 Gb of sequence data and 90 million to 120 million unique TCR beta sequences from about 179 million T cells were reported. Among some 410 genotyped donors of the cohort, an average of around 240,000 unique TCR beta nucleotide sequences were sequenced per donor, roughly 18% of them non-productive. All discovery cohort repertoires had been generated on a single sequencing platform. Roughly five DR-DQ haplotypes were handled as single units for association and clustering, since linkage in the cohort was strong. The number of donors typed differed by locus, with 629-630 for A, B, C, DRB1 and DQB1, about 500 for DQA1, 600 to 610 for DPA1, and about 450 for DPB1. Donor age, sex, ethnicity and CMV serostatus were collected together with the repertoire data. To decide whether each TCR beta V gene segment behaved as functional or pseudogenic, an earlier analysis of some 570 of the donors relied on high-throughput TCR beta sequencing. Rather than using new phenotypic data, the later analysis identified candidate immune exposures from TCR beta sequences and from how often those sequences occurred across donors. Of the roughly 400 genotyped donors, approximately 81% were placed in the genetic ancestry cluster associated with self-reported Caucasian donors. A later genetic analysis took genome-wide SNP genotypes for about 55% of the 666 donors and used that subset as a discovery cohort. A later analysis re-analyzed previously published TCR beta repertoires from 500 to 700 donors and added high-resolution HLA genotyping to study TCR occurrence patterns. Class I and class II HLA loci were covered by the typing at four-digit resolution. To predict cytomegalovirus infection status, the study brought together high-throughput TCR immunosequencing, statistical association of individual TCRs with disease status, and machine learning. The T cell repertoires of 666 subjects were profiled by immunosequencing and related to cytomegalovirus serostatus. The study was designed to test whether signatures of past pathogen exposure could be identified by cataloging public T cell receptors. An early release covering roughly 640 HLA-typed donors comprised approximately 300 gigabases of sequencing data and tens of millions of unique TCR sequences. Along with the approximately 650-subject first cohort, a separate validation cohort of roughly 110 different subjects was used.

From its cysteine to its phenylalanine, the CDR3 spans 15 amino acids. The CDR3 DNA has 45 bases and is translated from base 1. The germline V gene sets CDR1 to MNHNS and CDR2 to SASEGT. V has 7 bases trimmed and J has 10 bases trimmed; junction bases matching no gene number 16. The library was prepared using the immunoSEQ multiplex PCR assay. The multiplex PCR relied on a mix of 60 forward primers for TCR Vbeta segments and 13 reverse primers for TCR Jbeta segments. A multiplex PCR assay on genomic DNA amplified the CDR3 region of rearranged TCR beta genes. Amplified TCR beta libraries were sequenced as 87-base-pair reads on the Illumina HiSeq System. Concerning the study's data processing: A later analysis counted about 76 million unique TCR beta chains across the approximately 700 repertoires, and around 9.9 million of these chains were shared by at least two donors. A nearest-neighbor algorithm error-corrected the raw reads and collapsed the reads into unique sequences, merging closely related sequences to remove PCR and sequencing errors. V, D and J gene segments were assigned by aligning CDR3 sequences to IMGT reference sequences. For a sequence to be retained, a match of at least six nucleotides to both a V gene segment and a J gene segment was required. A rearrangement was called productive if the CDR3 had no stop codons and remained in frame with V and J, and every other rearrangement was called non-productive. CDR3 was defined according to IMGT convention as the region running from the second conserved V-encoded cysteine to the conserved J-encoded phenylalanine. In an earlier analysis of more than 550 of the donors, sequences lacking an unambiguous match to a single V gene segment were excluded. An earlier analysis of approximately 590 of the donors classified V segments as functional when productive rearrangements were above 56.7% and as segregating when the standard deviation between donors was above 5%. A statistical classification framework was built for diagnosing cytomegalovirus status from the catalog of TCR beta chain sequences. In a later analysis, TCR nucleotide sequences were compared against IMGT/GENE-DB human TR gene sequences so that V and J genes could be assigned. Using the TCRdist pipeline, a later analysis assigned CDR3 sequences along with most-parsimonious VDJ recombination scenarios. In a later analysis, each TCR beta chain was defined by its CDR3 amino acid sequence together with its V-gene family, and reads lacking a unique V-gene family were excluded. To address suspected cross-contamination and a sequencing artifact, a later analysis removed 592 highly shared, low-generation-probability nucleotide sequences. For each public chain, a later analysis derived a clonal expansion index from normalized ranks of inferred template counts within each repertoire. A later analysis computed generation probabilities with a VDJ recombination model fitted to out-of-frame rearrangements, and checked the results against IGoR. In a later analysis, hypergeometric tests were used to score TCR-TCR, TCR-HLA and TCR-CMV co-occurrence, with a repertoire-size bias correction applied to TCR pairs. To estimate false discovery rates, a later analysis permuted the HLA or CMV assignments 20 times. A later analysis grouped co-occurring TCRs with DBSCAN, adding TCRdist sequence similarity when clustering within HLA-allele-positive subsets. Repertoires with fewer than 30,000 or more than 120,000 public chains, plus five repertoires with anomalous nucleotide sharing, were excluded from co-occurrence clustering. In TCRdb, the immuneACCESS table is reduced to in-frame sequences with V and J assigned. These tables do not hold every clone; where another copy was compared, an unresolved V gene accounts for under half, and the others remain unexplained. The V and J calls and clone size are taken from that table; D and trimming were inferred from the DNA. The sample table contains approximately 200,000 clones; only one count was recorded for around three quarters of them. The ten largest clones capture around 1.9% of the sample.

Overall study outcomes, separate from this receptor: The study gave a list of about 170 TCR beta chains associated with cytomegalovirus. Because counts were too low, roughly 18 rarely observed V segments, including chromosome 9 orphons, were left out of the earlier analysis of some 600 of the donors. Some IMGT-functional V segments, including TRBV6-2 and TRBV6-3, could not be distinguished by the 87-base-pair reads and were therefore excluded. According to a later analysis, TCR association rates differed among HLA loci, with DRB1 alleles showing the most associated TCRs and HLA-C alleles showing the fewest. In a later analysis, about 17,000 TCR beta sequences were associated with specific HLA alleles at a false discovery rate of 0.05. A later analysis found that most CMV-associated TCR beta chains appeared HLA-restricted, with HLA associations seemingly driven largely by CMV exposure. A further reported finding was that TCR beta sequences accurately predicted the HLA-A and HLA-B alleles for most subjects in the first cohort. Three of the identified cytomegalovirus-associated TCR beta chains were confirmed in vitro to be specific for cytomegalovirus antigens. The classifier was reported to diagnose cytomegalovirus status with high specificity and sensitivity in both the original and validation cohorts. A later analysis found that HLA-associated TCR beta chains were more clonally expanded and had lower generation probabilities than equally common non-associated chains. Because some donors lacked HLA typing at each locus, the association tests relied only on the typed subset. For the cohort, immune exposure information was limited to CMV serostatus. A cluster of highly shared sequence variants was judged likely to represent a technical artifact of the sequencing pipeline. Most TCR sequences were observed very rarely across donors, whereas some public TCRs were present in many individuals. Assigning TCR associations to individual alleles was difficult when HLA alleles, especially DR and DQ, strongly co-occurred. This cohort had only TCR beta chains sequenced, and the lack of alpha or paired-chain data limited which features could be detected. A later genetic analysis associated a missense DCLRE1C variant with V-gene and J-gene trimming of TCR beta chains, and an independent cohort replicated the association. The authors suggested that the approach could potentially be extended to other disease states and immunological phenotypes. According to a later genetic analysis, donors in an Asian-associated ancestry cluster had fewer N-insertions in productive TCRs than the approximately 610-donor mean. Linkage disequilibrium might explain the correlated functional status among segregating V segments, but an unknown experimental factor could not be excluded. In an earlier analysis of around 600 of the donors, most TCR beta V segments appeared in productive rearrangements about 90% or about 30% of the time, broadly matching IMGT annotations. In a later analysis, several top co-occurrence clusters were reported to appear linked to parvovirus B19, influenza, CMV and Epstein-Barr virus. Roughly uniform sequencing depth across donors was assumed in presence/absence analyses, although this assumption may not hold.

The cohort was made up of 666 healthy bone marrow donors. At the time of sampling, all cohort members were nominally healthy, though unrecorded immune exposures were likely present. The donor tested CMV seronegative and was one of the 352 seronegative cohort members. Each donor provided a peripheral blood sample, and peripheral blood mononuclear cells were used for TCR beta sequencing. The Qiagen DNeasy Blood Extraction Kit was used to extract genomic DNA from the blood cell samples. In this chain, TRBV6-1 is recombined with TRBJ2-1, and 7 junction bases match TRBD2. The source is a man aged 25 to 40 in good health and CMV-seronegative. The sample comprised PBMCs. The CDR3: CASTRVAGEFLEQFF. In nucleotide form, the sequence is TGTGCCAGCACCAGGGTGGCGGGAGAATTTTTGGAGCAGTTCTTC.